Listed below are T cell receptor beta chains from one sample, sequenced in a study of post-analysis software for immune sequencing data. TCRdb ran MiXCR on the PCR reads and lists one entry per CDR3 protein. The repertoire has about 820,000 distinct CDR3 sequences, around 50% of them found once; the top ten carry around 4.5%. Sequenced material: blood. The receptors stem from a girl under 18 with multiple sclerosis. Both conserved end residues are part of each CDR3. The D gene is left open where the match is weak. Clone size appears in some rows only: once, few, many, or a class for an expanded clone.

j_call,v_call,clone_size,d_call,cdr3_aa,cdr3_nt
TRBJ1-6,TRBV11-3,-,-,CASTFTEAVAPLHF,TGTGCCAGCACCTTTACGGAGGCCGTGGCGCCCCTCCACTTT
TRBJ2-5,TRBV15,-,-,CATSRDPSEQETQYF,TGTGCCACCAGCAGAGATCCTAGCGAGCAAGAGACCCAGTACTTC
TRBJ2-3,TRBV5-1,few,-,CASSSGSASTDTQYF,TGCGCCAGCAGCTCTGGCTCGGCTAGCACAGATACGCAGTATTTT
TRBJ2-5,TRBV7-6,-,-,CASSSDVPRETQYF,TGTGCCAGCAGCTCGGACGTACCTCGCGAGACCCAGTACTTC
TRBJ1-6,TRBV7-3,few,-,CASSPNPPPSPLHF,TGTGCCAGCAGCCCTAACCCACCGCCTTCACCCCTCCACTTT
TRBJ2-7,TRBV29-1,few,-,CSVGTPPFYEQYF,TGCAGCGTTGGGACACCCCCATTCTACGAGCAGTACTTC
TRBJ2-1,TRBV7-9,-,-,CASSFSRGFSEEQFF,TGTGCCAGCAGCTTTTCCCGAGGTTTCTCGGAGGAGCAGTTCTTC
TRBJ1-4,TRBV7-6,-,-,CASSIQENEKLFF,TGTGCCAGCAGCATACAGGAAAATGAAAAACTGTTTTTT
TRBJ2-1,TRBV7-9,-,TRBD2,CASSFEGGGLAGEDAQFF,TGTGCCAGCAGCTTTGAGGGCGGGGGACTAGCGGGGGAGGACGCGCAGTTCTTC
TRBJ2-5,TRBV9,-,TRBD2,CASSRGLAGGTFSGETQYF,TGTGCCAGCAGCAGAGGACTAGCGGGGGGCACTTTCTCGGGAGAGACCCAGTACTTC
TRBJ1-1,TRBV9,-,-,CASSASQQGSIENTEAFF,TGTGCCAGCAGCGCAAGTCAGCAGGGGTCCATCGAGAACACTGAAGCTTTCTTT
TRBJ2-5,TRBV29-1,-,TRBD2,CSGGLAGEETQYF,TGCAGCGGGGGACTAGCGGGAGAAGAGACCCAGTACTTC
TRBJ2-7,TRBV7-2,-,-,CASSLVGRRLSYEQYF,TGTGCCAGCAGCTTAGTGGGTCGGCGGCTCTCCTACGAGCAGTACTTC
TRBJ2-7,TRBV12-3/TRBV12-4,-,-,CASSSPGFAYEQYF,TGTGCCAGCAGTTCTCCAGGGTTTGCCTACGAGCAGTACTTC
TRBJ1-1,TRBV7-3,once,TRBD1,CASSSPDRGRTEAFF,TGTGCCAGCAGCTCTCCCGACAGGGGGAGGACTGAAGCTTTCTTT
TRBJ1-2,TRBV25-1,few,-,CASSEWGANYGYTF,TGTGCCAGCAGTGAATGGGGGGCGAACTATGGCTACACCTTC
TRBJ1-5,TRBV21-1,-,-,CASYLYRVDQPQHF,TGTGCCAGTTATCTGTACAGGGTTGATCAGCCCCAGCATTTT
TRBJ2-3,TRBV18,once,TRBD2,CASSPGLAKADTQYF,TGTGCCAGCTCACCGGGACTAGCGAAAGCAGATACGCAGTATTTT
TRBJ1-2,TRBV20-1,-,TRBD1,CSAPPWDRGLGYTF,TGCAGTGCTCCACCTTGGGACAGGGGGCTTGGCTACACCTTC
TRBJ2-5,TRBV15,-,-,CATSSVGPTQYF,TGTGCCACCAGCTCGGTAGGGCCGACCCAGTACTTC
TRBJ1-5,TRBV6-1,-,-,CASSNTGNQPQHF,TGTGCCAGCAGTAACACAGGGAATCAGCCCCAGCATTTT
TRBJ2-1,TRBV5-1,-,TRBD2,CASSPRTSGANEQFF,TGCGCCAGCAGTCCCCGGACTAGCGGGGCCAATGAGCAGTTCTTC
TRBJ2-3,TRBV29-1,few,TRBD1,CSGKDRGPDTQYF,TGCAGCGGGAAGGACAGGGGCCCAGATACGCAGTATTTT
TRBJ1-2,TRBV27,-,-,CASSFGGLSGYTF,TGTGCCAGCAGTTTTGGGGGATTAAGCGGCTACACCTTC
TRBJ2-3,TRBV15,-,-,CATSTRSRPDTQYF,TGTGCCACCAGTACGAGGTCTCGGCCAGATACGCAGTATTTT
TRBJ2-3,TRBV6-5,once,-,CASSYGGGHITDTQYF,TGTGCCAGCAGTTACGGCGGGGGCCATATCACAGATACGCAGTATTTT
TRBJ2-1,TRBV29-1,few,-,CSGGTEQFF,TGCAGCGGCGGGACGGAGCAGTTCTTC
TRBJ2-1,TRBV6-1,-,TRBD1,CATDRGPYNEQFF,TGTGCCACCGACAGGGGGCCCTACAATGAGCAGTTCTTC
TRBJ2-6,TRBV10-3,-,TRBD1,CAIANRGQAGANVLTF,TGTGCCATCGCCAACCGAGGACAGGCTGGGGCCAACGTCCTGACTTTC
TRBJ2-7,TRBV14,-,-,CASSPGTRSSYEQYF,TGTGCCAGCAGCCCCGGGACAAGGAGCTCCTACGAGCAGTACTTC
TRBJ2-5,TRBV14,-,TRBD2,CASSQARDWSGMGRNEQYF,TGTGCCAGCAGCCAAGCCCGGGATTGGAGCGGGATGGGGCGCAATGAGCAGTACTTC
TRBJ1-2,TRBV5-1,-,-,CASSPRGLGYTF,TGCGCCAGCAGCCCCCGGGGTCTTGGCTACACCTTC
TRBJ1-1,TRBV4-2,-,-,CASSQDLEPAEAFF,TGTGCCAGCAGCCAAGATCTTGAGCCGGCTGAAGCTTTCTTT
TRBJ2-3,TRBV2,few,TRBD2,CASSERLAGGFSATDTQYF,TGTGCCAGCAGTGAACGGCTAGCGGGAGGGTTCAGTGCGACAGATACGCAGTATTTT
TRBJ2-1,TRBV2,-,-,CASTLALNEQFF,TGTGCCAGCACACTAGCTCTAAATGAGCAGTTCTTC
TRBJ1-2,TRBV7-9,-,TRBD1,CASSHRGENYGYTF,TGTGCCAGCAGTCACAGGGGAGAGAACTATGGCTACACCTTC
TRBJ2-3,TRBV20-1,few,-,CSARDGPVVSTDTQYF,TGCAGTGCTAGAGATGGCCCAGTCGTGAGCACAGATACGCAGTATTTT
TRBJ1-1,TRBV6-5,-,-,CASSYTGINTEAFF,TGTGCCAGCAGTTACACGGGAATTAACACTGAAGCTTTCTTT
TRBJ2-3,TRBV7-9,-,-,CASSSSNLRDSTDTQYF,TGTGCCAGCAGCTCCAGTAACCTCAGGGATAGCACAGATACGCAGTATTTT
TRBJ2-7,TRBV5-1,-,TRBD1,CASSLAVGQGIHEQYF,TGCGCCAGCAGCTTGGCCGTGGGACAGGGAATCCACGAGCAGTACTTC
TRBJ2-1,TRBV25-1,-,TRBD2,CASIISGGTYNEQFF,TGTGCCAGCATAATTAGCGGGGGGACATACAATGAGCAGTTCTTC
TRBJ1-2,TRBV15,few,-,CATSRDRGGRLANYGYTF,TGTGCCACCAGCAGGGACAGAGGTGGACGGCTAGCTAACTATGGCTACACCTTC
TRBJ2-7,TRBV29-1,-,-,CSVLLGYSYEQYF,TGCAGCGTGCTCCTGGGGTACTCCTACGAGCAGTACTTC
TRBJ2-4,TRBV5-6,few,-,CASSRPGVPKNIQYF,TGTGCCAGCAGCCGACCCGGGGTCCCCAAAAACATTCAGTACTTC
TRBJ1-1,TRBV29-1,-,-,CSGGGEGTEAFF,TGCAGCGGGGGCGGGGAGGGCACTGAAGCTTTCTTT
TRBJ2-3,TRBV7-2,-,TRBD1,CASSSQTGSADTQYF,TGTGCCAGCAGCTCCCAGACAGGGTCCGCAGATACGCAGTATTTT
TRBJ2-1,TRBV7-9,-,-,CASSLAMGGPTTNEQFF,TGTGCCAGCAGCTTAGCTATGGGGGGGCCCACAACCAATGAGCAGTTCTTC
TRBJ2-4,TRBV5-1,-,TRBD2,CASSLGTSGTKYIQYF,TGCGCCAGCAGCCTCGGGACTAGCGGAACCAAATACATTCAGTACTTC
TRBJ2-3,TRBV5-1,few,-,CASSLAGIGLTSTDTQYF,TGCGCCAGCAGCTTGGCCGGTATTGGACTGACTAGCACAGATACGCAGTATTTT
TRBJ2-7,TRBV5-1,few,-,CASSLVGTRLEQYF,TGCGCCAGCAGCTTGGTAGGGACACGCCTCGAGCAGTACTTC
TRBJ2-7,TRBV7-6,-,-,CASSLAGRESTYEQYF,TGTGCCAGCAGCTTAGCGGGCAGGGAAAGTACCTACGAGCAGTACTTC
TRBJ2-1,TRBV29-1,-,-,CSAGTGISYNEQFF,TGCAGCGCCGGGACTGGGATCTCCTACAATGAGCAGTTCTTC